A single sample is the source of the 9 T cell receptor beta chains below, sequenced in a study of identifying expanded T cells in peripheral blood (dated by TCRdb to between 2018 and 2020). Libraries were made using the immunoSEQ multiplex PCR assay. Imported from immuneACCESS, the table was reduced by TCRdb to in-frame sequences with V and J called. These copies leave out some clones; in studies compared against another copy, an unresolved V gene accounts for under half, and the cause of the remainder is not known. The sample table lists 45,000 to 60,000 clones, over 80% of them with a count of one. Roughly a sixth of the sample rests with the top ten. Sequencing was performed on blood. The source of these receptors is a person aged 18 to 70 in good health.

This chain connects TRBV9 to TRBJ2-2; D is undetermined. Trimming took 0 bases from V and 4 from J, leaving 4 bases between them. CDR1 is SGDLS, CDR2 YYNGEE, per germline. The CDR3 totals 13 residues. The CDR3 nucleotides are TGTGCCAGCAGCGTAGTTGGCACCGGGGAGCTGTTTTTT. This encodes CASSVVGTGELFF.

Only one count was recorded for this clone. The CDR3 DNA is TGTGCCTGGAGAGGGCTAGCTCATGGAGAGACCCAGTACTTC. It encodes CAWRGLAHGETQYF. The chain couples TRBV30 to TRBJ2-5, with TRBD2 as a possible D gene (5 bases). The CDR3 extends over 14 amino acids. V was cut by 3 bases and J by 4 bases, with 15 bases left in between. Germline loops: CDR1 GTSNPN, CDR2 SVGIG (reference sequence).

This clone has more than one count but fewer than ten. The genes are TRBV11-2 and TRBJ2-1; D not resolved. The CDR3 has 12 residues. In germline, CDR1 is SGHAT, CDR2 FQNNGV. Trimming pared 4 bases from V and 7 bases from J, leaving 8 bases between. CDR3 DNA sequence: TGTGCCAGCAGCTCGGTTCGGAATGAGCAGTTCTTC. Its protein product is CASSSVRNEQFF.

V usage is TRBV7-9 and J usage is TRBJ1-3; the D gene is possibly TRBD1 (6 bases). This CDR3 spans 16 amino acids. Per germline, CDR1 SEHNR and CDR2 FQNEAQ (reference sequence). The V gene lost 6 bases and the J gene lost 0 bases, with 15 bases spanning the gap. Here the CDR3 DNA reads TGTGCCAGCAGTTCCGGACAGCCGAACTCTGGAAACACCATATATTTT. Translating it yields CASSSGQPNSGNTIYF.

This chain connects TRBV7-9 to TRBJ2-3; D unresolved. Deletions cut 1 base from V and 5 bases from J, with 4 bases between. This CDR3 has 12 amino acids. The germline CDR1 and CDR2 sequences are SEHNR and FQNEAQ (reference sequence). The chain's CDR3 is CASSLERDTQYF. CDR3 bases: TGTGCCAGCAGCTTAGAACGAGATACGCAGTATTTT.

The J gene is TRBJ1-5, the V gene TRBV6-1; D call uncertain. In germline, CDR1 is MNHNS, CDR2 SASEGT. The CDR3 consists of 13 residues. The ends were cut back, 4 bases at V and 4 bases at J, with 8 bases in the middle. CDR3 coding DNA: TGTGCCAGCAGTGCGGTGCTAAATCAGCCCCAGCATTTT. It specifies CASSAVLNQPQHF.

This clone is large by share. The rearrangement joins TRBV19 to TRBJ1-1; the D gene is possibly TRBD1 (5 bases). Trimming cost V 7 bases and J 10 bases, with 10 bases left between them. Germline CDR1 is LNHDA and CDR2 is SQIVND (reference sequence). This CDR3 contains 10 residues. The CDR3 sequence is CASMMGTAFF. DNA of the CDR3: TGTGCCAGTATGATGGGGACAGCTTTCTTT.

V gene TRBV5-1 combines with J gene TRBJ2-3; D may correspond to TRBD1 or TRBD2 (6 bases each). The CDR3 is 15 amino acids. Germline V gene sequence: CDR1 SGHRS, CDR2 YFSETQ. Trimming took off 2 bases at V and 1 base at J, with 11 bases between the two ends. The CDR3 coding sequence is TGCGCCAGCAGCTTACGGGGGCTTGGCACAGATACGCAGTATTTT. It is translated as CASSLRGLGTDTQYF.

The chain uses TRBV7-9 and TRBJ1-2; D possibly corresponds to TRBD1 (6 bases). V lost 5 bases and J 4 bases, leaving 14 bases between the germline ends. The germline V gene encodes CDR1 SEHNR and CDR2 FQNEAQ (reference sequence). This CDR3 contains 14 residues. The CDR3 region is CASSTSTGSYGYTF. The CDR3 coding sequence is TGTGCCAGCAGCACCTCGACAGGTTCCTATGGCTACACCTTC.